These 11 T cell receptor beta chains originate from one sample sequenced in a study of T-cell memory formation after mild COVID-19 listed by TCRdb under 2021. The receptor library was made with 5' RACE. Sequencer: Illumina NovaSeq 6000. In-frame beta chains were kept once TCRdb had trimmed the public reads at Q25 with fastp and called clones with MiXCR. Entries that share a CDR3 protein sequence are merged under the most common genes and DNA. Across this sample there are about half a million distinct CDR3 sequences, with 18% seen only once. Clones ranked in the top ten supply more than 9% of the sample. Specimen: PBMCs or a T cell subset sorted from them (not recorded which). The source is an adult woman who had mild COVID-19 (a few samples of this study predate the infection). The sample titles of this study are shuffled in the database, so cell type and time point are left out; the donor was told from shared clones.

V usage is TRBV7-6 and J usage is TRBJ2-3; D is undetermined. The CDR3 is made up of 15 amino acids. Germline lookup yields CDR1 SGHVS and CDR2 FNYEAQ. V dropped 2 bases and J dropped 0 bases, with 9 bases sitting between them. The CDR3 reads CASSLTLGSTDTQYF. CDR3 in DNA: TGTGCCAGCAGCTTAACCCTCGGTAGCACAGATACGCAGTATTTT.

V is TRBV6-2 or TRBV6-3 and J is TRBJ2-1; weak D call: TRBD1 (6 bases). The CDR3 consists of 14 residues. CDR1 and CDR2 from the germline V gene are MNHEY and SVGEGT. V was trimmed by 0 bases and J by 3 bases, leaving 6 bases between them. CDR3 DNA: TGTGCCAGCAGTTACTCGGGACACTACAATGAGCAGTTCTTC. It translates to CASSYSGHYNEQFF.

This clonotype was observed a few times. This chain connects TRBV29-1 to TRBJ1-5; D may be TRBD1 (5 bases). CDR1 is SQVTM, CDR2 ANQGSEA, per germline. Trimming cost V 6 bases and J 6 bases, with 12 bases left between them. This CDR3 has 12 amino acids. The CDR3 region has the DNA TGCAGCGTGGGGACGATCGGTCAGCCCCAGCATTTT. It encodes CSVGTIGQPQHF.

This clonotype was seen more than once but under ten times. V is TRBV3-2 and J is TRBJ2-1. TRBV3-2 is recorded as a pseudogene. The CDR3 runs 13 residues. In DNA, the CDR3 is TGTGCCAGCAGCCACGATGTGGGTAGTGAGCAGTTCTTC. Translating gives CASSHDVGSEQFF.

This clonotype came up many times. The chain links TRBV5-1 to TRBJ2-5; D not certain. With 3 bases removed from V and 2 bases from J, the gap between germline ends came to 5 bases. Germline values: CDR1 SGHRS, CDR2 YFSETQ. The CDR3 runs to 12 residues. CDR3 protein: CASSSTQETQYF. The CDR3 coding sequence is TGCGCCAGCAGCTCCACACAAGAGACCCAGTACTTC.

This clonotype has more than one count but fewer than ten. The rearrangement links TRBV12-3 or TRBV12-4 to TRBJ2-5; D is uncertain. This CDR3 has 14 amino acids. Trimming took off 6 bases at V and 5 bases at J, with 16 bases between the two ends. CDR3 loop: CASRGYYPGETQYF. CDR3 nucleotide sequence: TGTGCCAGCAGGGGGTACTACCCCGGTGAGACCCAGTACTTC.

This clonotype was counted only a few times. The rearrangement joins TRBV12-3 or TRBV12-4 to TRBJ2-3; D perhaps matches TRBD1 (5 bases). The length of the CDR3 is 16 residues. V was trimmed by 6 bases and J by 1 base, leaving 17 bases between them. The CDR3 DNA sequence: TGTGCCAGCAGCCCCCGCAAAACAGGAGGCACAGATACGCAGTATTTT. Protein product: CASSPRKTGGTDTQYF.

The sample holds a few counts of this clonotype. This chain links TRBV4-3 with TRBJ2-5; no clear D gene. The CDR3 is 15 amino acids. V was clipped by 2 bases and J by 2 bases, with 12 bases between them. Germline lookup yields CDR1 LGHNA and CDR2 YSLEER. The CDR3 loop reads CASSQTPDGQETQYF. The CDR3 DNA is TGCGCCAGCAGCCAAACCCCGGACGGACAAGAGACCCAGTACTTC.

This clonotype came up a few times. The J gene is TRBJ2-7, the V gene TRBV6-6, with D tentatively TRBD1 (7 bases). Germline CDR1 and CDR2: MNHNY and SVGAGI (reference sequence). CDR3 length: 14 amino acids. Trimming pared 1 base from V and 6 bases from J, leaving 13 bases between. The CDR3 region has the DNA TGTGCCAGCAGTTACTGGCAGGGGGGCTCCGAGCAGTACTTC. Amino acid sequence: CASSYWQGGSEQYF.

This clonotype came up a few times. This clone may be a read error of a much larger clone one base away. This rearrangement joins TRBV12-3 or TRBV12-4 to TRBJ2-2; D gene unclear. This CDR3 spans 11 amino acids. The germline V and J ends were trimmed by 5 bases and 7 bases, with 5 bases remaining between them. The DNA of the CDR3 is TGTGCCAGCAGTCCCCTCGGGGAGCTGTTTTTT. It yields the protein CASSPLGELFF.

The chain couples TRBV9 to TRBJ1-3; possibly TRBD1 for D (5 bases). Germline V lookup: CDR1 SGDLS, CDR2 YYNGEE. V was clipped by 0 bases and J by 7 bases, with 11 bases between them. The CDR3 length is 14 residues. The CDR3 region has the DNA TGTGCCAGCAGCGTAGCTGGGGGAAGCAACACCATATATTTT. The encoded protein is CASSVAGGSNTIYF.